This T cell receptor beta chain was sequenced for a study of T cells in Graves' hyperthyroidism and ophthalmopathy. This clonotype has just a few counts. Researchers took RNA transcripts and amplified the TCR beta CDR3 regions from them. First-round RT-PCR targeting the TCR CDR3 was performed with the HTBI primer set. MiXCR was run by TCRdb on the multiplex PCR reads, yielding one entry per CDR3 protein. The table includes hundreds of thousands of distinct CDR3 sequences, less than 15% detected once. The PBMCs were sourced from fresh peripheral blood (about 9.7 ml). In germline, CDR1 is SGDLS, CDR2 YYNGEE. After removal of 4 bases from V and 3 bases from J, the junction contained 6 bases not matched to a gene. The CDR3 has 15 amino acids.

The source is a woman between 18 and 29 years old with Graves' hyperthyroidism. Sequenced material: blood. The gene calls are TRBV9 and TRBJ1-4; 7 bases map to TRBD1. CDR3 nucleotide sequence: TGTGCCAGCAGCCTCCGAGGGGGCCCTAATGAAAAACTGTTTTTT. This gives the protein CASSLRGGPNEKLFF. Variable domain in full (rest from reference TRBV9 and TRBJ1-4): DSGVTQTPKHLITATGQRVTLRCSPRSGDLSVYWYQQSLDQGLQFLIQYYNGEERAKGNILERFSAQQFPDLHSELNLSSLELGDSALYFCASSLRGGPNEKLFFGSGTQLSVL.